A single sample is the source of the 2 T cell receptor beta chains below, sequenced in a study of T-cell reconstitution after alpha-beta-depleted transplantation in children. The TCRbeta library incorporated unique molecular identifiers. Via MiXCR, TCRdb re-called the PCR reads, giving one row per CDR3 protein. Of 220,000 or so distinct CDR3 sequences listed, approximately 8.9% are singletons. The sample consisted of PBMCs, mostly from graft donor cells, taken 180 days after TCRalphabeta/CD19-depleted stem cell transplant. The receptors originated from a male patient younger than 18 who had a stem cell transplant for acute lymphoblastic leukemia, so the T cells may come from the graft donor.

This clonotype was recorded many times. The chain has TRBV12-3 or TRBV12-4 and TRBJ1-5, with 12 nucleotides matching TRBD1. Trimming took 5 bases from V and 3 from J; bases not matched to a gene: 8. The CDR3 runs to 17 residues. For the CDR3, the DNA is TGTGCCAGCAGTGCCGGGGACAGGGGGCCCTACAATCAGCCCCAGCATTTT. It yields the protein CASSAGDRGPYNQPQHF.

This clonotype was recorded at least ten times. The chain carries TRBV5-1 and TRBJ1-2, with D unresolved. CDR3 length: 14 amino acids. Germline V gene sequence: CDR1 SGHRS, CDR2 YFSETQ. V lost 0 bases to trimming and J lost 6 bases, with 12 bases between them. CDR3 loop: CASSLEAARHGYTF. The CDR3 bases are TGCGCCAGCAGCTTGGAGGCAGCCCGGCATGGCTACACCTTC.